This TCR beta chain appears in the sequencing data of a study of cytomegalovirus exposure and HLA in healthy donors. In the case of this clone: Its target is not known.

The length of the CDR3 is 14 residues. Trimming stripped 1 base from V and 5 bases from J, with 11 bases between. Germline lookup yields CDR1 SEHNR and CDR2 FQNEAQ (reference sequence). The donors were part of the validation cohort, which consisted of some 120 subjects and was separate from the first cohort of several hundred subjects. General study results and limits: The authors listed roughly 150 TCR beta chains as cytomegalovirus-associated. Many donors shared some public TCRs, even though most TCR sequences were rare.

The table came from immunoSEQ multiplex PCR; TCRdb's copy has only in-frame clones and leaves some out. The data contain about 140,000 clones, 84% of them singletons. The sequence came from a woman between 25 and 40 years old in good health and CMV-seronegative. This chain joins TRBV7-9 and TRBJ2-5; weak D call: TRBD2 (5 bases). Sequencing was done on a sample of PBMCs. In DNA form, the CDR3 reads TGTGCCAGCAGCTTAGGCGGGTTAGGTGAGACCCAGTACTTC. It translates to CASSLGGLGETQYF.